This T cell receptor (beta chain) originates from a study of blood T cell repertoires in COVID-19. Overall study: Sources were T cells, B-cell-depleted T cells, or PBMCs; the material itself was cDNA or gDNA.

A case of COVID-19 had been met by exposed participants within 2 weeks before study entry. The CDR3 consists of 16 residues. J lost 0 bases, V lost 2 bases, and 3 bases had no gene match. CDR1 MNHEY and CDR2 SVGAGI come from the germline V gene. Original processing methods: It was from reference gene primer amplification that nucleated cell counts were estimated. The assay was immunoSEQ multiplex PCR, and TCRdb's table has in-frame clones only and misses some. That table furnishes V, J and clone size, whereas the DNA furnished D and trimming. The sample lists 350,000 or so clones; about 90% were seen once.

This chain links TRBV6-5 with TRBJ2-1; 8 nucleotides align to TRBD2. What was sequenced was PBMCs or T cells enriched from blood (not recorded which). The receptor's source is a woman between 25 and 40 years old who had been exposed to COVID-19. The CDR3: CASSYGAGGSYNEQFF. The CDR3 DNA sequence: TGTGCCAGCAGTTACGGGGCGGGGGGCTCCTACAATGAGCAGTTCTTC.